These 18 T cell receptor beta chains were sequenced from one sample in a study of T-cell reconstitution after alpha-beta-depleted transplantation in children. A library of TCRbeta sequences, prepared with unique molecular identifiers, was generated. TCRdb re-called the PCR reads through MiXCR, storing one row per CDR3 protein. Of 700,000 to 850,000 distinct CDR3 sequences detected, around 17% appear once; the ten largest clones hold under 6%. This material consisted of PBMCs, mostly from graft donor cells, taken 360 days after TCRalphabeta/CD19-depleted stem cell transplant. The receptors shown here come from a male patient younger than 18 who had a stem cell transplant for acute lymphoblastic leukemia, so the T cells may come from the graft donor.

This clonotype was observed at least ten times. The gene calls are TRBV12-3 or TRBV12-4 and TRBJ2-1; TRBD2 matches 9 bases. The CDR3 length is 12 residues. Trimming cost V 8 bases and J 10 bases; bases outside gene matches: 6. The CDR3 nucleotides read TGTGCCAGCGGACTAGCGTCCTCGGAGCAGTTCTTC. Translated, it gives CASGLASSEQFF.

The chain carries TRBV29-1 and TRBJ2-1; the D gene is possibly TRBD2 (6 bases). Germline CDR1 SQVTM, CDR2 ANQGSEA. Trimming cost V 7 bases and J 2 bases, with 9 bases left between them. The CDR3 has 12 amino acids. In nucleotides, the CDR3 is TGCAGCGCGGGGGTCGCCTACAATGAGCAGTTCTTC. Its protein is CSAGVAYNEQFF.

This chain uses TRBV18 with TRBJ2-7, with 9 positions matching TRBD1. V lost 0 bases and J lost 4; bases outside the gene matches: 7. CDR1 is KGHSH, CDR2 LQKENI, per germline. CDR3 size: 16 residues. The CDR3 DNA reads as TGTGCCAGCTCACCACCCCTGACAGGGGGGCGATACGAGCAGTACTTC. It is translated as CASSPPLTGGRYEQYF.

The chain employs TRBV7-3 and TRBJ2-5; D gene uncertain. The V gene's germline CDR1 is SGHTA and CDR2 FQGTGA. Trimming took 5 bases from V and 4 from J, leaving 14 bases between them. The CDR3 extends over 14 amino acids. The CDR3: CASSPPGTSETQYF. As DNA, the CDR3 is TGTGCCAGCAGCCCCCCGGGTACGTCAGAGACCCAGTACTTC. The full variable domain, its missing parts supplied by reference TRBV7-3 and TRBJ2-5, is GAGVSQTPSNKVTEKGKYVELRCDPISGHTALYWYRQSLGQGPEFLIYFQGTGAADDSGLPNDRFFAVRPEGSVSTLKIQRTERGDSAVYLCASSPPGTSETQYFGPGTRLLVL.

In DNA, the CDR3 is TGCAGCGTTGTGGGACTGGGACTAGTTGAGACCCAGTACTTC. Its translation is CSVVGLGLVETQYF. V and J are TRBV29-1 and TRBJ2-5; 8 nucleotides match TRBD2. The CDR3 spans 14 residues. With 4 bases clipped from V and 5 bases from J, the junction kept 9 bases outside the gene matches. Looked up from germline, CDR1 is SQVTM and CDR2 is ANQGSEA.

V gene TRBV7-2 combines with J gene TRBJ1-6, with a weak D call TRBD1 (5 bases). The CDR3 runs 16 residues. V lost 5 bases and J lost 3, with 14 bases in between. Germline assignment: CDR1 SGHTA and CDR2 FQGNSA. Here the CDR3 reads CASSRQPRIYNSPLHF. The CDR3 DNA reads TGTGCCAGCAGCCGACAGCCCCGGATCTATAATTCACCCCTCCACTTT.

This clonotype was seen many times. V usage is TRBV5-4 and J usage is TRBJ1-2, with TRBD1 as a possible D gene (5 bases). Trimming stripped 0 bases from V and 2 bases from J, with 8 bases between. The CDR3 length is 14 residues. CDR1 is SGHNT and CDR2 is YYREEE in the germline V gene (reference sequence). CDR3 residues: CASSLVGGNYGYTF. The DNA of the CDR3 is TGTGCCAGCAGCTTGGTTGGGGGGAACTATGGCTACACCTTC.

V is TRBV11-1 and J is TRBJ2-7; 9 positions agree with TRBD2. The germline V gene encodes CDR1 SGHAT and CDR2 FQDESV (reference sequence). J was trimmed by 5 bases and V by 1 base; bases with no gene match: 18. The CDR3 contains 19 residues. The CDR3 reads CASSLVPASGNVWGNEQYF. The DNA for the CDR3 is TGTGCCAGCAGCTTAGTACCCGCTAGCGGGAACGTTTGGGGCAACGAGCAGTACTTC.

The V gene is TRBV7-9, the J gene TRBJ2-7; no firm D call. Germline-derived CDR1 and CDR2 are SEHNR and FQNEAQ (reference sequence). V lost 1 base, J lost 4 bases, and 17 bases lay in between. The CDR3 extends over 16 amino acids. The DNA for the CDR3 is TGTGCCAGCAGCTTAGGGTCCTCCAGACCCCAATACGAGCAGTACTTC. Translation: CASSLGSSRPQYEQYF.

The rearrangement uses TRBV3-1 and TRBJ2-3; TRBD2 matches 7 bases. The V and J ends lost 4 bases and 1 base, in that order; junction bases with no gene match: 8. The CDR3 has 16 amino acids. From germline, CDR1 is LGHDT and CDR2 YNNKEL (reference sequence). The CDR3 loop reads CASSRAFAGGTDTQYF. The DNA for the CDR3 is TGTGCCAGCAGCCGCGCGTTCGCGGGGGGCACAGATACGCAGTATTTT.

The rearrangement joins TRBV15 to TRBJ1-6; D is perhaps TRBD1 (5 bases). V was cut by 2 bases and J by 10 bases, with 12 bases left in between. CDR1 LNHNV and CDR2 YYDKDF come from the germline V gene (reference sequence). The CDR3 spans 14 residues. CDR3 nucleotide sequence: TGTGCCACCAGCAGAACGGGACGTACCTCACCCCTCCACTTT. The encoded protein is CATSRTGRTSPLHF.

This clonotype was seen more than once but under ten times. V and J are TRBV10-3 and TRBJ2-1; the match to TRBD1 covers 7 bases. V was clipped by 6 bases and J by 3 bases; unmatched bases: 11. Germline loops: CDR1 ENHRY, CDR2 SYGVKD. The CDR3 has 16 residues. CDR3 nucleotides: TGTGCCATCAGCCCCCCCCGACAGGGTTTCTACAATGAGCAGTTCTTC. Translation: CAISPPRQGFYNEQFF.

The gene calls are TRBV15 and TRBJ1-2; possible D gene TRBD1, 6 bases. CDR1 LNHNV and CDR2 YYDKDF come from the germline V gene (reference sequence). CDR3 length: 17 residues. Between the trimmed V and J ends, which lost 0 bases and 3 bases, there was a span of 17 bases. The CDR3: CATSRDRAQGLHYGYTF. For the CDR3, the DNA is TGTGCCACCAGCAGAGATAGGGCCCAGGGGCTCCACTATGGCTACACCTTC. Full variable domain (outside the CDR3, taken from reference TRBV15 and TRBJ1-2): DAMVIQNPRYQVTQFGKPVTLSCSQTLNHNVMYWYQQKSSQAPKLLFHYYDKDFNNEADTPDNFQSRRPNTSFCFLDIRSPGLGDTAMYLCATSRDRAQGLHYGYTFGSGTRLTVV.

The table lists this clonotype with a few counts. The chain joins TRBV5-1 to TRBJ2-2; 10 bases align to TRBD2. The CDR3 extends over 16 amino acids. CDR1 and CDR2 from the germline V gene are SGHRS and YFSETQ. V was clipped by 6 bases and J by 1 base; unmatched bases: 6. CDR3 sequence: CASTPLAGMNTGELFF. The DNA for the CDR3 is TGCGCCAGCACCCCACTAGCGGGGATGAACACCGGGGAGCTGTTTTTT.

V is TRBV20-1 and J is TRBJ2-1; D is uncertain. Germline lookup yields CDR1 DFQATT and CDR2 SNEGSKA (reference sequence). V dropped 3 bases and J dropped 6 bases, with 9 bases sitting between them. The CDR3 totals 12 residues. The CDR3 DNA reads as TGCAGTGCTAGGACTCCCTTCAATGAGCAGTTCTTC. Protein: CSARTPFNEQFF.

This chain links TRBV5-6 with TRBJ2-5, with TRBD2 matching 13 bases. V shed 5 bases, J shed 1 base, and the junction held 11 bases outside the gene matches. Per the germline V gene, CDR1 is SGHDT and CDR2 is YYEEEE. The CDR3 sequence is 18 residues long. The CDR3: CASRPRGLAGWGQETQYF. The CDR3 bases are TGTGCCAGCAGACCAAGGGGACTAGCGGGATGGGGCCAAGAGACCCAGTACTTC.

V gene TRBV6-5 combines with J gene TRBJ1-1; D call uncertain. Trimming took off 2 bases at V and 2 bases at J, with 6 bases between the two ends. CDR3 length: 13 residues. The germline V gene has CDR1 MNHEY and CDR2 SVGAGI. This CDR3 is CASSYRANTEAFF. CDR3 in DNA: TGTGCCAGCAGTTACAGGGCTAACACTGAAGCTTTCTTT.

The J gene is TRBJ2-7, the V gene TRBV9, with a weak D call TRBD2 (6 bases). Trimming shortened V by 0 bases and J by 2 bases, and 9 bases separated the two germline ends. Looked up from germline, CDR1 is SGDLS and CDR2 is YYNGEE. The CDR3 has 14 residues. CDR3 residues: CASSVVGRTYEQYF. CDR3 nucleotides: TGTGCCAGCAGCGTAGTGGGGAGGACCTACGAGCAGTACTTC. Full variable domain (rest looked up from reference TRBV9 and TRBJ2-7): DSGVTQTPKHLITATGQRVTLRCSPRSGDLSVYWYQQSLDQGLQFLIQYYNGEERAKGNILERFSAQQFPDLHSELNLSSLELGDSALYFCASSVVGRTYEQYFGPGTRLTVT.